The entry that follows covers one T cell receptor (beta chain) sequence. Antigen specificity is unknown. Clones were sequenced by immunoSEQ multiplex PCR, and TCRdb holds only the in-frame ones, with some missing. The sample has over 150,000 clones; 85% are singletons. The data belong to a study of cytomegalovirus exposure and HLA in healthy donors. Study details: The 120 validation repertoires used the same platform as the 650 to 850 first-cohort repertoires (as reported by a later analysis). General observations from the study: According to the study, about 180 TCR beta chains were cytomegalovirus-associated. For cytomegalovirus status, the classifier reportedly gave diagnoses with high specificity and sensitivity.

These donors were members of the 120-subject validation cohort, a group separate from the approximately 670-subject first cohort. The CDR3 length is 15 residues. The germline gives CDR1 SGHRS, CDR2 YFSETQ. V lost 2 bases and J lost 0; bases outside the gene matches: 3. Source material: PBMCs. This rearrangement joins TRBV5-1 to TRBJ2-3; TRBD1 aligns across 7 bases. This clonotype was sampled from a man younger than 35 in good health and CMV-seropositive. The CDR3 spells CASSLQTGSTDTQYF. As DNA, the CDR3 is TGCGCCAGCAGCTTACAGACAGGGAGCACAGATACGCAGTATTTT.